This T cell receptor (beta chain) was recovered during a study of T cell responses to AZD1222 COVID-19 vaccine. Sequencing used immunoSEQ multiplex PCR; TCRdb keeps in-frame clones, though not all of them. The sample consists of about 150,000 clones, roughly four fifths of them appearing once. Study-level results: Regions left unmutated in variants are reportedly the target of nearly half of spike-specific TCRs. The study sampled repertoires only after the peak T cell response. Seropositive at baseline were only 5 to 7 AZD1222 recipients. Clonal diversity may have been underestimated, and the donors were mostly white British, with more females than males.

Germline loops: CDR1 LGHDT, CDR2 YNNKEL (reference sequence). The ends were cut back, 3 bases at V and 0 bases at J, with 12 bases in the middle. This CDR3 has 16 amino acids. This clone was observed a few times. Its antigen remains unknown. The J gene is TRBJ1-3, the V gene TRBV3-1 (or the pseudogene TRBV3-2); unclear D gene. The sequence derives from an adult in good health. The sample in question was peripheral blood, obtained on day 0 of MenACWY control vaccination. CDR3 protein: CASSHVDTSSGNTIYF. The CDR3 DNA reads as TGTGCCAGCAGCCACGTAGACACCAGCTCTGGAAACACCATATATTTT.